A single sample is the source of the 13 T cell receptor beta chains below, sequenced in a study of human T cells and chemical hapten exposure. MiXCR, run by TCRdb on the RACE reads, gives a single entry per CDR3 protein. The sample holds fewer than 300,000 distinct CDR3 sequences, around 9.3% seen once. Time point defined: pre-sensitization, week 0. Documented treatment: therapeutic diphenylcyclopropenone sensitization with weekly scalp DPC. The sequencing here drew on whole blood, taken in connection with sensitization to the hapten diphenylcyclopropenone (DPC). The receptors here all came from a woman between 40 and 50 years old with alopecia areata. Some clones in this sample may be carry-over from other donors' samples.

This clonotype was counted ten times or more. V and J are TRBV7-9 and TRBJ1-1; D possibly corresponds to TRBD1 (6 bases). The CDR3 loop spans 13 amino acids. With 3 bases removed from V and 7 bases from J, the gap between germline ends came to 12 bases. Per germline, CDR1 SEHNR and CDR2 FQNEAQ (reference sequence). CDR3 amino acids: CASSLTGSYEAFF. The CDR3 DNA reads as TGTGCCAGCAGCTTGACAGGTTCCTATGAAGCTTTCTTT.

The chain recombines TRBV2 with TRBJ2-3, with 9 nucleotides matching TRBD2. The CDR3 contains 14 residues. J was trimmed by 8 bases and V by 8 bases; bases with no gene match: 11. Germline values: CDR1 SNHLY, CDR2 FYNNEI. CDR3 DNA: TGTGCCAGCCAGGCAGCGGGAGGTCGTGTTACGCAGTATTTT. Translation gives CASQAAGGRVTQYF.

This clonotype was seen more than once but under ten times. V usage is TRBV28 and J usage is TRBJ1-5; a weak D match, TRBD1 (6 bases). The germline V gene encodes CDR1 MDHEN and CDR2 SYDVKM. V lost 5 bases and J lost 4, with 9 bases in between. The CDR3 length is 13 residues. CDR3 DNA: TGTGCCAGCAGTCTCGGGACAAATCAGCCCCAGCATTTT. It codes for CASSLGTNQPQHF.

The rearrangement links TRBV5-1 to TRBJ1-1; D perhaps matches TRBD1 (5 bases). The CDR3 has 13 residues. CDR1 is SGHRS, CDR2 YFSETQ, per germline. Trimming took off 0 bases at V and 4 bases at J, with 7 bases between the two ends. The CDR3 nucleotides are TGCGCCAGCAGCTTGGCAGGGCCCACTGAAGCTTTCTTT. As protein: CASSLAGPTEAFF.

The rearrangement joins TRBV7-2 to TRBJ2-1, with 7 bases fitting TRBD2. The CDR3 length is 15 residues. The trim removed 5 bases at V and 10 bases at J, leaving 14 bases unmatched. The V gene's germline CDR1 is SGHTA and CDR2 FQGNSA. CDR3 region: CASSPWGGTAQEQFF. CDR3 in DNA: TGTGCCAGCAGCCCATGGGGGGGGACGGCACAGGAGCAGTTCTTC.

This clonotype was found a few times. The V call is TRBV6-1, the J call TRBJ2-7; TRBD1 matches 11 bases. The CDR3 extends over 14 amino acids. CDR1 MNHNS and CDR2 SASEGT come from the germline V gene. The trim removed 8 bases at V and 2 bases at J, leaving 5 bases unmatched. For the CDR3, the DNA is TGTGCCAGCTGGGGACAGGGGGACACCTACGAGCAGTACTTC. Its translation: CASWGQGDTYEQYF.

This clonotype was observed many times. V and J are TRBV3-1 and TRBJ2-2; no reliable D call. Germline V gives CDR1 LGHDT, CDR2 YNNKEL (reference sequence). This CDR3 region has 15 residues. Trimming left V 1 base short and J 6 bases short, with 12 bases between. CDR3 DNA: TGTGCCAGCAGCCAAGTATACGGTGGGCCCGGGGAGCTGTTTTTT. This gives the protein CASSQVYGGPGELFF.

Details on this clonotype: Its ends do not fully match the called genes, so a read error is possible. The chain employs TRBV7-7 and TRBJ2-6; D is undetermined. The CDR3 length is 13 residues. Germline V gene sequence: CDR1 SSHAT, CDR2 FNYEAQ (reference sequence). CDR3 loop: CASSSVAGRVLTF. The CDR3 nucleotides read TGTGCTAGCAGCTCGGTCGCCGGGCGCGTCCTGACTTTC.

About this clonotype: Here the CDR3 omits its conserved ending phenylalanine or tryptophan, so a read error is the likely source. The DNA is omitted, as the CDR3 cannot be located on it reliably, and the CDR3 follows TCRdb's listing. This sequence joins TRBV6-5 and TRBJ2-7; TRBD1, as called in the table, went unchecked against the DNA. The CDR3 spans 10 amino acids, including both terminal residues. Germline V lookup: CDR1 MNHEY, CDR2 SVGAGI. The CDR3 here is CASSGRGTYA.

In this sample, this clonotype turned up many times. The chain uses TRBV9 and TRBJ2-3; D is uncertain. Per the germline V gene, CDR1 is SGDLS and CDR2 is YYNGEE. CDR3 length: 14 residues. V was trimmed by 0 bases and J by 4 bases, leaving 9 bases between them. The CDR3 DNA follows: TGTGCCAGCAGCGTAGACTCTCGGGCAGATACGCAGTATTTT. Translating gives CASSVDSRADTQYF.

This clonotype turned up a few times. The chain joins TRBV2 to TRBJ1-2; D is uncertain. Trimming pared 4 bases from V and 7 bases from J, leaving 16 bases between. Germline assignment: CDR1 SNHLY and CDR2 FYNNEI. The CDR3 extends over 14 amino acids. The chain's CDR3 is CASSGSPATGGYTF. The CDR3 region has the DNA TGTGCCAGCAGTGGGAGTCCGGCAACTGGTGGCTACACCTTC.

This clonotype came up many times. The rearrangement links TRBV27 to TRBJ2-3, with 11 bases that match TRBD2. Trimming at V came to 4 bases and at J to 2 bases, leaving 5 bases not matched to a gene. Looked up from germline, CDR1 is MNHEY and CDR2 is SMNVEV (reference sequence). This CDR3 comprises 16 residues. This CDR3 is CASSSETSGATDTQYF. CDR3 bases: TGTGCCAGCAGTTCGGAGACTAGCGGGGCCACAGATACGCAGTATTTT.

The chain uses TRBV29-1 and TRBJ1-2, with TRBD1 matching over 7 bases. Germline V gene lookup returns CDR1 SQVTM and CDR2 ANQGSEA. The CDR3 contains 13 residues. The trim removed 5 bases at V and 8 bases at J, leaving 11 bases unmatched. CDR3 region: CSVLTGYEEGYTF. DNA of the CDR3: TGCAGCGTTCTGACAGGGTATGAGGAAGGCTACACCTTC. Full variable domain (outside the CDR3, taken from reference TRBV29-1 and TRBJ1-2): SAVISQKPSRDICQRGTSLTIQCQVDSQVTMMFWYRQQPGQSLTLIATANQGSEATYESGFVIDKFPISRPNLTFSTLTVSNMSPEDSSIYLCSVLTGYEEGYTFGSGTRLTVV.